The next 7 T cell receptor beta chains were all read from a single sample in a study of T cell changes during pregnancy in multiple sclerosis. TCRdb's copy holds only in-frame clones and misses some; the assay was immunoSEQ multiplex PCR. The sample comprises just under 65,000 clones, roughly 92% of which are singletons, and roughly 3.1% rests with the top ten. The sequencing here drew on CD8+ T cells from peripheral blood mononuclear cells, taken in the second trimester of pregnancy. These TCRs come from a female donor with multiple sclerosis, enrolled in a pregnancy study.

The J gene is TRBJ2-1, the V gene TRBV4-2; 9 nucleotides line up with TRBD2. With 0 bases clipped from V and 5 bases from J, the junction kept 11 bases outside the gene matches. This CDR3 region has 18 residues. Germline CDR1 reads LGHNA; CDR2 reads YNFKEQ. The CDR3 is CASSQDMPVAGGNNEQFF. CDR3 nucleotide sequence: TGTGCCAGCAGCCAAGACATGCCTGTGGCGGGAGGGAACAATGAGCAGTTCTTC.

The V and J genes are TRBV2 and TRBJ2-7, with D perhaps matching TRBD1 (6 bases). This CDR3 region has 15 residues. CDR1 is SNHLY, CDR2 FYNNEI, per germline. V lost 8 bases, J lost 4 bases, and 21 bases lay in between. The CDR3 nucleotides are TGTGCCAGCTGTGTCCAGGCCCAGAGGGGGTACGAGCAGTACTTC. As protein: CASCVQAQRGYEQYF.

This sequence joins TRBV25-1 and TRBJ2-7, with D uncertain. V lost 3 bases and J 0 bases, leaving 9 bases between the germline ends. The germline V gene has CDR1 MGHDK and CDR2 SYGVNS. CDR3 length: 14 residues. The CDR3 protein is CASSDPVSSYEQYF. The CDR3 DNA reads as TGTGCCAGCAGTGATCCTGTTAGCTCCTACGAGCAGTACTTC.

The V gene is TRBV10-3, the J gene TRBJ2-1; TRBD2 matches at 11 bases. CDR3 length: 15 amino acids. The V gene's germline CDR1 is ENHRY and CDR2 SYGVKD. V lost 3 bases to trimming and J lost 6 bases; unmatched junction nucleotides: 4. The CDR3 DNA follows: TGTGCCATCAGTGATCCCCTAGCGGGAGGCAATGAGCAGTTCTTC. This sequence encodes CAISDPLAGGNEQFF.

The rearrangement joins TRBV6-4 to TRBJ2-1, with D perhaps matching TRBD2 (6 bases). The CDR3 contains 15 residues. Germline CDR1 reads MRHNA; CDR2 reads SNTAGT. V lost 7 bases and J 8 bases, leaving 21 bases between the germline ends. The CDR3 nucleotides read TGTGCCAGCAACCCTTTGGCGGGGCGTGACGATGAGCAGTTCTTC. Its translation: CASNPLAGRDDEQFF.

This clone is a singleton in its sample. The chain is built from TRBV19 and TRBJ2-2; D uncertain. Trimming cost V 3 bases and J 5 bases, with 10 bases left between them. The CDR3 length is 14 residues. Germline assignment: CDR1 LNHDA and CDR2 SQIVND (reference sequence). The CDR3 DNA follows: TGTGCCAGTAGTATGTGGAGTCGGACCGGGGAGCTGTTTTTT. As protein: CASSMWSRTGELFF.

The rearrangement links TRBV5-4 to TRBJ2-5, with D possibly being TRBD1 (6 bases). The CDR3 has 14 residues. V lost 4 bases and J 3 bases, leaving 13 bases between the germline ends. Germline CDR1 is SGHNT and CDR2 is YYREEE (reference sequence). The DNA of the CDR3 is TGTGCCAGCAGCCTGGACAGAACCGAAGAGACCCAGTACTTC. Translating gives CASSLDRTEETQYF.